What follows describes a single T cell receptor (beta chain). Its antigen remains unknown. This sample was included in a study of CD8 T cells in Susac syndrome. Study-wide results and limits: A relatively small number of individuals underwent TCR sequencing and HLA analysis.

The CDR3 contains 12 residues. CDR1 and CDR2 from the germline V gene are GTSNPN and SVGIG (reference sequence). Trimming took off 2 bases at V and 0 bases at J, with 5 bases between the two ends. Roughly 0.45 to 1 ug RNA was reverse transcribed with random hexamers. The method of amplification for TCR beta CDR3 was immunoSEQ multiplex PCR, covering 54 Vbeta and 13 Jbeta. One entry per CDR3 protein results from TCRdb running MiXCR on the immunoSEQ multiplex PCR reads. The sample records about 64,000 distinct CDR3 sequences, approximately 94% being singletons. Sequencing of TCR beta, carried out with a high-throughput approach, was applied to CD8+ and CD4+ T cells from the blood. TEMRA cells were FACS-enriched, with CD8+ and CD4+ T cells isolated negatively.

This chain links TRBV30 with TRBJ2-7; D unclear. This TCR derives from a human donor with multiple sclerosis. Source material: CD8+ T cells from PBMCs. The CDR3 here is CAWSPDSYEQYF. The CDR3 DNA sequence: TGTGCCTGGAGTCCGGACTCCTACGAGCAGTACTTC.